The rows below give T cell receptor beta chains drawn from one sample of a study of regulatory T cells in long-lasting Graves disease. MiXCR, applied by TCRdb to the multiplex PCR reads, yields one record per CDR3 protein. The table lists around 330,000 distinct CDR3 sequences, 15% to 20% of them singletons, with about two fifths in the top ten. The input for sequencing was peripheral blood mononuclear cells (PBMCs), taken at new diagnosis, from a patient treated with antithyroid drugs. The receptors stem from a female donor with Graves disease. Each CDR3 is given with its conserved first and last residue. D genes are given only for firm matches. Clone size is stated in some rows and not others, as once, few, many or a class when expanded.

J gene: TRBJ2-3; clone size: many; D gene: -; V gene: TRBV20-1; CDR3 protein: CSARVEGASADTQYF; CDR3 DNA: TGCAGTGCTAGGGTCGAAGGGGCTAGCGCAGATACGCAGTATTTT
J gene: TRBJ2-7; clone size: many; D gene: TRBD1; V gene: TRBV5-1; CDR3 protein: CASSLAGHNRGRDSYEQYF; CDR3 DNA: TGCGCCAGCAGCTTGGCCGGACATAACAGGGGTAGGGACTCCTACGAGCAGTACTTC
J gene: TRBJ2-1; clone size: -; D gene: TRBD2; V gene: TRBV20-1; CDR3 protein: CSARDTPIGLAGADEQFF; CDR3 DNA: TGCAGTGCTAGAGATACCCCCATCGGGCTAGCGGGAGCAGATGAGCAGTTCTTC
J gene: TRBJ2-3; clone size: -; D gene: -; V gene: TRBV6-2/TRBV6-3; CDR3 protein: CASSEAVAGSRITQYF; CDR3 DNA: TGTGCCAGCAGTGAAGCTGTGGCAGGGAGCAGAATTACGCAGTATTTT
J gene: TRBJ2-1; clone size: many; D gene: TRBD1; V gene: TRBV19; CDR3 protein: CASSIGSGGAANEQFF; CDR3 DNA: TGTGCCAGTAGTATAGGGTCAGGGGGCGCCGCCAATGAGCAGTTCTTC
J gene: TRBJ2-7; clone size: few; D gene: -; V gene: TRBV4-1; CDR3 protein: CASSQVLSGSYEQYF; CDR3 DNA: TGCGCCAGCAGCCAAGTTCTTTCAGGGTCCTACGAGCAGTACTTC
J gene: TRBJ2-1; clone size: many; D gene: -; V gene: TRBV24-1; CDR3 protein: CATSDYHRDNEQFF; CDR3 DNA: TGTGCCACCAGTGATTATCACAGGGACAATGAGCAGTTCTTC
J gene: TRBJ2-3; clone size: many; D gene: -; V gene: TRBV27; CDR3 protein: CASKENTDTQYF; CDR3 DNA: TGTGCCAGCAAAGAGAACACAGATACGCAGTATTTT
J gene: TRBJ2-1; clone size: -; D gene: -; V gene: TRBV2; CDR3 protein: CASGSNEQFF; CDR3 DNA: TGTGCCAGCGGTTCCAATGAGCAGTTCTTC
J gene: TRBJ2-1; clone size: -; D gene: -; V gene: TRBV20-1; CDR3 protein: CSAKMGGGVSNEQFF; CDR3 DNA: TGCAGTGCTAAGATGGGGGGCGGAGTGAGCAATGAGCAGTTCTTC
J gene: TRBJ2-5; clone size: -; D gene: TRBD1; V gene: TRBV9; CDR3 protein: CASCVDSGQGVLETQYF; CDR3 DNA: TGTGCCAGCTGCGTAGATTCGGGACAGGGAGTTTTAGAGACCCAGTACTTC
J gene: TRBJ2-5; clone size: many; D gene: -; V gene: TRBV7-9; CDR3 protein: CASSLLGQETQYF; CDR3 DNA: TGTGCCAGCAGCTTATTAGGGCAAGAGACCCAGTACTTC
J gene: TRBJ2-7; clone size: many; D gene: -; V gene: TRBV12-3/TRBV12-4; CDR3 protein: CASRRGPSSYEQYF; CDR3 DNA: TGTGCCAGCCGGCGGGGACCCTCCTCCTACGAGCAGTACTTC
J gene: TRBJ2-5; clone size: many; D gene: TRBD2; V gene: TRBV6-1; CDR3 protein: CASTIQGLAGETQYF; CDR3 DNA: TGTGCCAGCACCATTCAGGGACTAGCGGGAGAGACCCAGTACTTC
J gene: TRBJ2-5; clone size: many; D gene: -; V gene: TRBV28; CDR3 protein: CASSPDSYQETQYF; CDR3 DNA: TGTGCCAGCAGCCCGGACAGCTACCAAGAGACCCAGTACTTC
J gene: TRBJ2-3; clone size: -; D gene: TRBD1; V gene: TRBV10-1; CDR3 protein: CASNSRGMDTQYF; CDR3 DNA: TGCGCCAGCAATTCCAGGGGGATGGATACGCAGTATTTT
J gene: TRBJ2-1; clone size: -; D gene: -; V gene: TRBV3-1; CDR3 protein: CASSGKGLYNEQFF; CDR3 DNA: TGTGCCAGCAGCGGAAAGGGACTGTACAATGAGCAGTTCTTC
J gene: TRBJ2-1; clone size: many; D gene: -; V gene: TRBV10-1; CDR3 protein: CASRNGVLNEQFF; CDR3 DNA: TGCGCCAGCAGGAACGGGGTATTGAATGAGCAGTTCTTC
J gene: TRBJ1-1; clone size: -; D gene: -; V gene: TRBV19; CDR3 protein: CASSGGPGTEAFF; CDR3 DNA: TGTGCCAGTAGCGGGGGGCCCGGGACTGAAGCTTTCTTT
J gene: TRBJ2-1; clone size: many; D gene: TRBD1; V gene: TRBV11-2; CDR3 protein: CASDRDRTNEQFF; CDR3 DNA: TGTGCCAGCGACCGGGACAGGACCAATGAGCAGTTCTTC
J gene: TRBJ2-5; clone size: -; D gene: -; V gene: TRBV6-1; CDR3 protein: CAIRTGPYQETQYF; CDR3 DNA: TGTGCCATACGAACGGGACCGTACCAAGAGACCCAGTACTTC
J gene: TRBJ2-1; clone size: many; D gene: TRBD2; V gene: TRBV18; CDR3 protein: CASSQGLAGGPNEQFF; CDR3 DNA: TGTGCCAGCTCACAGGGACTAGCGGGAGGGCCAAATGAGCAGTTCTTC
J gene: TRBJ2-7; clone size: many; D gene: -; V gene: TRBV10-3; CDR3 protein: CAISESGHDEQYF; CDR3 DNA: TGTGCCATCAGTGAGTCTGGGCACGACGAGCAGTACTTC
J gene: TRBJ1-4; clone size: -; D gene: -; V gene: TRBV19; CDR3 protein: CASSEGIGNEKLFF; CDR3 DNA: TGTGCCAGTAGCGAGGGAATAGGGAATGAAAAACTGTTTTTT
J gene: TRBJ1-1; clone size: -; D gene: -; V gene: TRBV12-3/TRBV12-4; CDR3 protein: CASSFHASGGWTEAFF; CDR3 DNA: TGTGCCAGCAGTTTCCATGCCTCGGGGGGCTGGACTGAAGCTTTCTTT
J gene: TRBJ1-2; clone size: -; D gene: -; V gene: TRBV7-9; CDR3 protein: CASSLALSPAHYGYTF; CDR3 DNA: TGTGCCAGCAGCTTAGCCCTGTCGCCAGCTCACTATGGCTACACCTTC
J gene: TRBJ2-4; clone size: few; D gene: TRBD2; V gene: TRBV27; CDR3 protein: CASPIPGLASETKNIQYF; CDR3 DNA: TGTGCCAGCCCAATCCCGGGACTAGCGTCGGAAACCAAAAACATTCAGTACTTC
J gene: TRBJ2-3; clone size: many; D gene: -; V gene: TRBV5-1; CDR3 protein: CASSGGVGGPHTDTQYF; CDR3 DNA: TGCGCCAGCAGCGGGGGAGTCGGGGGACCACACACAGATACGCAGTATTTT
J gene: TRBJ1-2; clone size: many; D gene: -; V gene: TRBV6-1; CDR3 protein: CASSATSGIPGYGYTF; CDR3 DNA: TGTGCCAGCAGTGCGACGTCCGGGATCCCTGGTTATGGCTACACCTTC
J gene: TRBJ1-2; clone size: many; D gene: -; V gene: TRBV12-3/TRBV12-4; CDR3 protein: CASSLWGDYGYTF; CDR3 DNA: TGTGCCAGCAGTTTATGGGGGGACTATGGCTACACCTTC
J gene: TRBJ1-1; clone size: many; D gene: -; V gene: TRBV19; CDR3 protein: CASSTGVTTEAFF; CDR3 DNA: TGTGCCAGTAGTACCGGGGTTACCACTGAAGCTTTCTTT
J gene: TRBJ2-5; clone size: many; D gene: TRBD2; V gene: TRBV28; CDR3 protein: CASSLLGPGRVETQYF; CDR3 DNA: TGTGCCAGCAGTTTATTAGGCCCGGGGAGGGTGGAGACCCAGTACTTC
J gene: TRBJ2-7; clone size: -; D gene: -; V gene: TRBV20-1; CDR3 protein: CSARLGQGGYEQYF; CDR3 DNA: TGCAGTGCTAGGTTAGGGCAGGGAGGCTACGAGCAGTACTTC
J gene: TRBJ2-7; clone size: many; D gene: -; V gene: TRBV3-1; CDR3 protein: CASSQDREGEQYF; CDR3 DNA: TGTGCCAGCAGCCAAGACCGTGAGGGGGAGCAGTACTTC
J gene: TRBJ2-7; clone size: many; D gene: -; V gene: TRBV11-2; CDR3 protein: CASSRLAGPSGEQYF; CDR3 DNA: TGTGCCAGCAGCCGGCTGGCGGGCCCCTCCGGTGAGCAGTACTTC
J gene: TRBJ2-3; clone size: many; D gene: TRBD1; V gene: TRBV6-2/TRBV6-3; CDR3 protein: CASSEGPGTGGADTQYF; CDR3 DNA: TGTGCCAGCAGTGAAGGCCCAGGGACAGGGGGCGCAGATACGCAGTATTTT
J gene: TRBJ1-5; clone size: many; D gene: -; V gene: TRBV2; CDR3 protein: CASRGRTYQPQHF; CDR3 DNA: TGTGCCAGCAGGGGCAGGACCTATCAGCCCCAGCATTTT